This T cell receptor beta chain was sequenced during a study of T cell responses to AZD1222 COVID-19 vaccine. Study-wide points: Baseline seropositives among AZD1222 recipients totaled only five to seven. There were mostly white British donors and more females than males, and clonal diversity was possibly underestimated.

This CDR3 spans 15 amino acids. Germline V gene lookup returns CDR1 MNHEY and CDR2 SVGAGI. V gave up 6 bases and J gave up 0 bases, with 12 bases separating them. Sequencing was performed with immunoSEQ multiplex PCR; in TCRdb, only in-frame clones are kept and a portion is missing. The sample contains 150,000 to 200,000 clones, just over 85% of which appear only once. This clone was picked up one time. Its cognate antigen is unknown. This clonotype was sampled from an adult in good health. The rearrangement links TRBV6-5 to TRBJ1-5, with no clear D. This specimen consisted of peripheral blood, obtained on day 0 of AZD1222 vaccination. CDR3 DNA: TGTGCCAGCAGAGACGCACTTCTTAGCAATCAGCCCCAGCATTTT. Residues: CASRDALLSNQPQHF.